This TCR beta chain was recorded in a study of T cells in narcolepsy. As for the study in general: Patients with NT1 or NT2 and healthy control donors were enrolled. Study-wide findings and caveats: Autoreactive clonotypes reportedly recurred in blood of same and different patients, not controls.

A remark on this clone: Its antigen is unidentified.

V was pared by 0 bases and J by 1 base, with 9 bases between. CDR1 and CDR2 (germline): WNHNN, SYGVQD (reference sequence). The CDR3 spans 15 residues. Data came from immunoSEQ multiplex PCR; TCRdb stores just in-frame clones and leaves some out. Seen here are approximately 31,000 clones, roughly 80% observed once, and the top ten hold roughly 1.2%. The receptor comes from a human donor with narcolepsy. The chain is built from TRBV10-1 and TRBJ1-1, with a possible D match to TRBD1 (6 bases). Sequenced material: CD45RA- memory CD4+ T cells from PBMCs. As DNA, the CDR3 is TGCGCCAGCAGTGAGTCTACAGGGAGGAACACTGAAGCTTTCTTT. Translation gives CASSESTGRNTEAFF.